This entry describes one T cell receptor beta chain. Authors' data handling: Counts of nucleated cells, estimated from reference gene primer amplification, were obtained. Clones were read by immunoSEQ multiplex PCR, and TCRdb kept only the in-frame ones, dropping some. V, J and clone size derive from that table, while D and trimming were established from the DNA sequence. The repertoire holds some 200,000 clones, 84% seen once, with more than 2% in the top ten. This sample is drawn from a study of blood T cell repertoires in COVID-19. Study as a whole: Sites across the United States, Italy and Spain contributed samples from acute and convalescent COVID-19. T cells, B-cell-depleted T cells, or PBMCs supplied cDNA or gDNA.

This CDR3 comprises 13 residues. Germline CDR1 reads SGHVS; CDR2 reads FNYEAQ. The trim removed 5 bases at V and 2 bases at J, leaving 2 bases unmatched. The sequenced sample consisted of peripheral blood. The chain couples TRBV7-6 to TRBJ2-5; 7 bases map to TRBD2. The clonotype comes from an older woman with acute or convalescent COVID-19. CDR3 sequence reads: CASSGSGQETQYF. CDR3 nucleotide sequence: TGTGCCAGCAGCGGTAGCGGGCAAGAGACCCAGTACTTC.